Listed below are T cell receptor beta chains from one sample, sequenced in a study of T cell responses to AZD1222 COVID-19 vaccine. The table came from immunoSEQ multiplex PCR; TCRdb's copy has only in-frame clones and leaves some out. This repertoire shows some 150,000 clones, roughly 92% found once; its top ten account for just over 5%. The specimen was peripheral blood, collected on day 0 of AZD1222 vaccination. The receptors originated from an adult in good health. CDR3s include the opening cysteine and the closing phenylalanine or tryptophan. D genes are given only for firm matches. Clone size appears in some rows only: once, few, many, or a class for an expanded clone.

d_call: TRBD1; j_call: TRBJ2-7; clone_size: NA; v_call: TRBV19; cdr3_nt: TGTGCCAGTAGCGGGACAGGGGCATCCTACGAGCAGTACTTC; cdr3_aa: CASSGTGASYEQYF
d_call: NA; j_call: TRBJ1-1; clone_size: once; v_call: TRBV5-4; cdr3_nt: TGTGCCAGCTTCAAGTGGGAGTTAATGAACACTGAAGCTTTCTTT; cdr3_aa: CASFKWELMNTEAFF
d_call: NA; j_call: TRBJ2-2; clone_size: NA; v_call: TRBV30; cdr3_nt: TGTGCCTGGGGGGGGACAGTGTACACCGGGGAGCTGTTTTTT; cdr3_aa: CAWGGTVYTGELFF
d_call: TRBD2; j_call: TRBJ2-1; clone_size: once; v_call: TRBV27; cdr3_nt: TGTGCCAGCAGTTTATCCATCAGCGGGAGAGGGAATGAGCAGTTCTTC; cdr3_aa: CASSLSISGRGNEQFF
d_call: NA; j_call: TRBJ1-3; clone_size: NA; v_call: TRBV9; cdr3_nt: TGTGCCAGCAATCGACAACCGAGCTCTGGAAACACCATATATTTT; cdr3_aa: CASNRQPSSGNTIYF
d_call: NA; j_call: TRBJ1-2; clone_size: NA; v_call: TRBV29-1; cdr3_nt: TGCAGCGTTGAGCGCCCAGCTAACTATGGCTACACCTTC; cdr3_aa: CSVERPANYGYTF
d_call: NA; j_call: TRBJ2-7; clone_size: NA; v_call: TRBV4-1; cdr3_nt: TGCGCCAGCAGCCAAGATGGTAACACCGTCATCGACGAGCAGTACTTC; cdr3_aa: CASSQDGNTVIDEQYF
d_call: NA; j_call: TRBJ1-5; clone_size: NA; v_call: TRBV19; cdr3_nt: TGTGCCAGTAGTATAGATATGGAGAATCAGCCCCAGCATTTT; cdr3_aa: CASSIDMENQPQHF
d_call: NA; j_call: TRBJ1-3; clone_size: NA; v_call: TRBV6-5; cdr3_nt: TGTGCCAGCAGTTACGCGGCTCTCCTCTCTGGAAACACCATATATTTT; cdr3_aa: CASSYAALLSGNTIYF
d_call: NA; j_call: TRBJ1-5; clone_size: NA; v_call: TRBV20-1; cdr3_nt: TGCAGTGCTAGTTCCGGTAGCAATCAGCCCCAGCATTTT; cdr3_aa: CSASSGSNQPQHF
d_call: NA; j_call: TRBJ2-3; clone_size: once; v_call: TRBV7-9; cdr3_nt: TGTGCCAGCAGCTTTCTAATGAGCACAGATACGCAGTATTTT; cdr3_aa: CASSFLMSTDTQYF
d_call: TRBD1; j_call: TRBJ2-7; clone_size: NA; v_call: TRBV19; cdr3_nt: TGTGCCAGTAGTATTTTGACAGGGGATTCCTACGAGCAGTACTTC; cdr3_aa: CASSILTGDSYEQYF
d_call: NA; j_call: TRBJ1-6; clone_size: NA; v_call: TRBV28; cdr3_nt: TGTGCCAGCAGTTTAACAGTCAATTCACCCCTCCACTTT; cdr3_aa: CASSLTVNSPLHF
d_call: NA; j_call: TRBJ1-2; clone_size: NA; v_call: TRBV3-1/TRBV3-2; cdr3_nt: TGTGCCAGCAGCCCCTATCCAGGATCCAACTATGGCTACACCTTC; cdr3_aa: CASSPYPGSNYGYTF
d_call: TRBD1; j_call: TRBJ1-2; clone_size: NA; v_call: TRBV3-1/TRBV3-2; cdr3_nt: TGTGCCAGCAGCCCACAGGGGGCTTATGGCTACACCTTC; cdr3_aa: CASSPQGAYGYTF
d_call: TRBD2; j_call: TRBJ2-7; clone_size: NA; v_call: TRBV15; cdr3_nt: TGTGCCACCAGCAGGTTCGCTAGCGGACTTCCCTACGAGCAGTACTTC; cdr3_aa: CATSRFASGLPYEQYF
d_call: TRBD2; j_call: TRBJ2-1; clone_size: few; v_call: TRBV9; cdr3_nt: TGTGCCAGCAGCGTAGCCTCGACTAGCGGGGCGTACAATGAGCAGTTCTTC; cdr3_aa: CASSVASTSGAYNEQFF
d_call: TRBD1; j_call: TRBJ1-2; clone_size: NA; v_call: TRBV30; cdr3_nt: TGTGCCTGGAGTGTAAAGGGGGCGAAATATGGCTACACCTTC; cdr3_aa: CAWSVKGAKYGYTF
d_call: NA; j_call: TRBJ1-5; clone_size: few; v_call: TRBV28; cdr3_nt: TGTGCCAGCAGTGACAGGTTCGGCAATCAGCCCCAGCATTTT; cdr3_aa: CASSDRFGNQPQHF
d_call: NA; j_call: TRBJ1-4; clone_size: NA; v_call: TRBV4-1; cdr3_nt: TGCGCCAGCAGCCGCCGACTGGTGGCAACTAATGAAAAACTGTTTTTT; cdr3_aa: CASSRRLVATNEKLFF
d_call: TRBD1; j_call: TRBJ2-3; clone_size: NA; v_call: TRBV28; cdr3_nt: TGTGCCAGCAGTTTACCTAATACAGGGGTAGATACGCAGTATTTT; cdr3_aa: CASSLPNTGVDTQYF
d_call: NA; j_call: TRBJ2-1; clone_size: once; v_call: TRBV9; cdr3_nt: TGTGCCAGCAGCGTAGGGACCCAGGGGGGAAGAGATCTGTTCTTC; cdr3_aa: CASSVGTQGGRDLFF
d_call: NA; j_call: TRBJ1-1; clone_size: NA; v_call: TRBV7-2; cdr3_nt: TGTGCCAGCGGCGTCGGGGTTTGGACTGAAGCTTTCTTT; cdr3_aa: CASGVGVWTEAFF
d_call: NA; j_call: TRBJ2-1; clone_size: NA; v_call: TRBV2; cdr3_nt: TGTGCCAGCAGGGAGGACTTCGGTGGATACAATGAGCAGTTCTTC; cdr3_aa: CASREDFGGYNEQFF
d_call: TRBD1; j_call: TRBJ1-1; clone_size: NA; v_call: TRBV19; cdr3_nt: TGTGCCAGTAGTAGGTTCCGCGGGACAGGGGGGACTGAAGCTTTCTTT; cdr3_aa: CASSRFRGTGGTEAFF
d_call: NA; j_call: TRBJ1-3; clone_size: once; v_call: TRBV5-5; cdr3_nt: TGTGCCAGCAGCGCTGCGGGGGCTGGAAACACCATATATTTT; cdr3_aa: CASSAAGAGNTIYF
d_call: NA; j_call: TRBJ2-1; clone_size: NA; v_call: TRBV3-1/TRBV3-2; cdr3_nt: TGTGCCAGCAGCCAAGATTTACGAATTTCCTACAATGAGCAGTTCTTC; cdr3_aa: CASSQDLRISYNEQFF
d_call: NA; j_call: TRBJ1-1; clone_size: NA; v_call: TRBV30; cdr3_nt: TGTGCCTGGAGTGCACAGGAGTTCATGAACACTGAAGCTTTCTTT; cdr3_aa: CAWSAQEFMNTEAFF